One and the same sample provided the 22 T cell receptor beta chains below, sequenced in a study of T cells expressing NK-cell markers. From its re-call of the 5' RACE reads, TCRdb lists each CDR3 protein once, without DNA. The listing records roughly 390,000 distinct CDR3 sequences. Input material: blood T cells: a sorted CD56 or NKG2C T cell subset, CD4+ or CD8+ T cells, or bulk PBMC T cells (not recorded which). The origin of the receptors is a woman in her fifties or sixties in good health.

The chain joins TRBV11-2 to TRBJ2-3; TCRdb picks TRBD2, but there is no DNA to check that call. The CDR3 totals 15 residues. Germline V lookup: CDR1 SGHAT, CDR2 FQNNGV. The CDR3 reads CASSSLAGGAYTQYF.

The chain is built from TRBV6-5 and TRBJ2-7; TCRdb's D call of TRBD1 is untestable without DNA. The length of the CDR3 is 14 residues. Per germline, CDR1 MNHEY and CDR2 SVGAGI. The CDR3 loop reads CASRKTGSPFEQYF.

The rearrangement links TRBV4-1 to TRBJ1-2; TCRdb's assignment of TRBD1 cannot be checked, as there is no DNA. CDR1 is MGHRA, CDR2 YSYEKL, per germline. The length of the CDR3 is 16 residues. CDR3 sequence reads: CASSQDVSRGNYGYTF.

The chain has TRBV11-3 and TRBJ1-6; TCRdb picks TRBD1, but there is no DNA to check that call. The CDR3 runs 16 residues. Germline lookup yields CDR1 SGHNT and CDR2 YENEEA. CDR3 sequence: CASSLLSGLGNSPLHF.

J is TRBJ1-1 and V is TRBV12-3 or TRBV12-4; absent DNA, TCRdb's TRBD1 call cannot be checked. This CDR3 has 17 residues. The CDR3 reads CASSSLGARGLGTEAFF.

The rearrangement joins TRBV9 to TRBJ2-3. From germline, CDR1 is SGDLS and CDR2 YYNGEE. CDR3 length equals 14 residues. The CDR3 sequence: CASSVGQGTDTQYF. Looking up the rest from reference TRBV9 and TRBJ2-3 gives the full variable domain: DSGVTQTPKHLITATGQRVTLRCSPRSGDLSVYWYQQSLDQGLQFLIQYYNGEERAKGNILERFSAQQFPDLHSELNLSSLELGDSALYFCASSVGQGTDTQYFGPGTRLTVL.

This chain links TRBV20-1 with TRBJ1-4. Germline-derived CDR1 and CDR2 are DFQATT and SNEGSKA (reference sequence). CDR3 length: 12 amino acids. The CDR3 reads CSARDGPRELFF.

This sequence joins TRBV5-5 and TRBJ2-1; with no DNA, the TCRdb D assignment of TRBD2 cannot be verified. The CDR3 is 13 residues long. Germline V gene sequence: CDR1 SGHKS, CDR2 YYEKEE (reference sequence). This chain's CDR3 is CASIYALAGVEFF.

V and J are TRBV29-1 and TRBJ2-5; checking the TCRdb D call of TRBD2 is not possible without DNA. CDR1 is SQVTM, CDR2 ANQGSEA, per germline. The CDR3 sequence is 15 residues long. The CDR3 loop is CSAGTSGSSHETQYF.

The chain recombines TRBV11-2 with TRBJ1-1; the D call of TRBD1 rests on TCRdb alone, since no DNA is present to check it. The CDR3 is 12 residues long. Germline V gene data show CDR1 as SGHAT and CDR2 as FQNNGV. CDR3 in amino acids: CASSFLDSLPFF. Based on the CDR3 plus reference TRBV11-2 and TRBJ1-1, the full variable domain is EAGVAQSPRYKIIEKRQSVAFWCNPISGHATLYWYQQILGQGPKLLIQFQNNGVVDDSQLPKDRFSAERLKGVDSTLKIQPAKLEDSAVYLCASSFLDSLPFFGQGTRLTVV.

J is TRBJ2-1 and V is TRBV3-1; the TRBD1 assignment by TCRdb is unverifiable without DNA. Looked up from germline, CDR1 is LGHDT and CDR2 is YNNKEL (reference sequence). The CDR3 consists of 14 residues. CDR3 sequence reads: CASSQDSEWGGQFF.

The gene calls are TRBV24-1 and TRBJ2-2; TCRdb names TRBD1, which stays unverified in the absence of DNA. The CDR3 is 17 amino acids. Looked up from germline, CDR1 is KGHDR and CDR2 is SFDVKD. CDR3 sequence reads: CATSDRPGTDYTGELFF.

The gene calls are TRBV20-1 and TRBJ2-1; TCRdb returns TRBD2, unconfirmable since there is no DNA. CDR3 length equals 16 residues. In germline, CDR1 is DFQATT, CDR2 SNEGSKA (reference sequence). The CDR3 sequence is CSASSGLLNSYNEQFF.

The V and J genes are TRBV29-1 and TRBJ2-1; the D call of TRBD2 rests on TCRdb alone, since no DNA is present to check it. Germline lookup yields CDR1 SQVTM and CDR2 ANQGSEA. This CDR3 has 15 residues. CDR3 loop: CSVGLGLLSQNEQFF.

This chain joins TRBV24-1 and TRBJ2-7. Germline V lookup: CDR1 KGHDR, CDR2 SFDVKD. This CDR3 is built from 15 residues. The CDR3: CATSDSSFPTYEQYF.

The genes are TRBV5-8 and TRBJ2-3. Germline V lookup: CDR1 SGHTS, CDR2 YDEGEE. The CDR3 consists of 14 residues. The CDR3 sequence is CASSLMGLGDTQYF. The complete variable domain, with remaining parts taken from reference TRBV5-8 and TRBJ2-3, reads EAGVTQSPTHLIKTRGQQATLRCSPISGHTSVYWYQQALGLGLQFLLWYDEGEERNRGNFPPRFSGRQFPNYSSELNVNALELEDSALYLCASSLMGLGDTQYFGPGTRLTVL.

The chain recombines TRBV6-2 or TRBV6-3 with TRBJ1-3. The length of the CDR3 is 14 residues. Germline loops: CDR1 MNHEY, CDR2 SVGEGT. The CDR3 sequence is CASSYSYSGNTIYF.

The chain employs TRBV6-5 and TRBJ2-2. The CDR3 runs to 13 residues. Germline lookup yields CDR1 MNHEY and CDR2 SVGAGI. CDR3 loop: CASSKGSTGELFF.

The CDR3 is CASSPWYGDTEAFF. The chain combines TRBV7-9 with TRBJ1-1; the TCRdb D gene call, TRBD1, has no DNA to confirm it. The CDR3 extends over 14 amino acids. Germline loops: CDR1 SEHNR, CDR2 FQNEAQ (reference sequence).

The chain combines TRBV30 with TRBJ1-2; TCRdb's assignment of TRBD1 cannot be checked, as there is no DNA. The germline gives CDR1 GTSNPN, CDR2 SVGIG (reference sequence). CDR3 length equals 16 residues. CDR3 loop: CAWSVRFEGFGYGYTF.

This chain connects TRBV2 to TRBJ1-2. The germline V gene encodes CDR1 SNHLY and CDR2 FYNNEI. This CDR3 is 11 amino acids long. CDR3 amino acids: CASSDNYGYTF.

The CDR3 sequence is CASRVSGGSIHEQFF. This chain links TRBV12-3 or TRBV12-4 with TRBJ2-1; lacking DNA, the TRBD1 call made by TCRdb goes unchecked. CDR3 length: 15 amino acids.